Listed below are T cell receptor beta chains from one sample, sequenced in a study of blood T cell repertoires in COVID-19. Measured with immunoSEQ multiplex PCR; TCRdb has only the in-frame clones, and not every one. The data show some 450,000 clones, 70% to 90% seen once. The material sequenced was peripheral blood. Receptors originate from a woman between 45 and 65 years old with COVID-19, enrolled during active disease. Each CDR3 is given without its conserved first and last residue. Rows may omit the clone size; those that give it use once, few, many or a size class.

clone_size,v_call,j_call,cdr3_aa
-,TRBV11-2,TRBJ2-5,ASSFRETQY
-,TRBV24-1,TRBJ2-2,ATSDFRGQGLTGELF
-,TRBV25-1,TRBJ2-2,ASRSTSVSSNTGELF
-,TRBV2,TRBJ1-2,ASKGGGASGYT
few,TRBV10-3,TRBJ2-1,AISEGTRGGNNEQF
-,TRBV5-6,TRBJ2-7,ASSLSISYEQY
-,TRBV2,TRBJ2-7,ASTRGGTSEQY
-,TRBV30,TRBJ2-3,AWSVTRGWTDTQY
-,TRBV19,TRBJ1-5,ASSIGGGWQPQH
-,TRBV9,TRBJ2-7,ASSVASGGGYEQY
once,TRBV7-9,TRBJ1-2,ASSLQGGYT
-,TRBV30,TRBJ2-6,AWSAIRETYYSGANVLT
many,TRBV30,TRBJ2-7,AWSVRGQGEDRRD
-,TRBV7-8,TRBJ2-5,ASSLAVAGVETQY
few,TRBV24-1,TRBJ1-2,ATSDFSRARDGYT
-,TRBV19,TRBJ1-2,ASSAMEVSLTRYGYT